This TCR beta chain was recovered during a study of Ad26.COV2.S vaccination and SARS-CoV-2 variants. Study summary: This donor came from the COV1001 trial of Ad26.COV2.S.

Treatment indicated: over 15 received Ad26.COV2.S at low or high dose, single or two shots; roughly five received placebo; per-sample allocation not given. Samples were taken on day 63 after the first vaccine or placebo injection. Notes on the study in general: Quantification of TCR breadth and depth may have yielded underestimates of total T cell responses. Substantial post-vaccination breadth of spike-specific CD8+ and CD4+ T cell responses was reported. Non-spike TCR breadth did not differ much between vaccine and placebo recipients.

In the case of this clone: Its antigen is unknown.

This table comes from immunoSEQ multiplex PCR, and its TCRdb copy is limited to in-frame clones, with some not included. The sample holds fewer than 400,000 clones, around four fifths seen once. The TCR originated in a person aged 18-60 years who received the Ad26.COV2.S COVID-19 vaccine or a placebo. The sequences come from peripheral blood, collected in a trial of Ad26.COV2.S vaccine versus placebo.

CDR3 in amino acids: CATSDFGSLYNEQFF. CDR3 DNA: TGTGCCACCAGTGATTTTGGCAGCTTATACAATGAGCAGTTCTTC. V gene TRBV24-1 combines with J gene TRBJ2-1, with D unresolved. CDR3 length: 15 amino acids. With 1 base removed from V and 4 bases from J, the gap between germline ends came to 10 bases. Germline V gives CDR1 KGHDR, CDR2 SFDVKD.